One sample yielded the 22 T cell receptor beta chains listed below, sequenced in a study of radiotherapy plus CTLA-4 blockade in lung cancer. The method was immunoSEQ multiplex PCR; TCRdb's version includes in-frame clones alone and lacks a portion of them. The repertoire holds tens of thousands of clones, with approximately 85% as singletons. Specimen: peripheral blood, collected from a patient treated with radiotherapy plus ipilimumab. The receptors originated from a human donor with non-small cell lung cancer whose response to radiotherapy plus ipilimumab could not be evaluated.

The chain's CDR3 is CASSYKGRAFF. The CDR3 coding sequence is TGTGCCAGCAGTTACAAAGGGAGAGCTTTCTTT. The chain uses TRBV6-5 and TRBJ1-1, with unresolved D. The germline CDR1 and CDR2 sequences are MNHEY and SVGAGI. The CDR3 is 11 residues long. V lost 2 bases and J 10 bases, leaving 8 bases between the germline ends.

The V call is TRBV29-1, the J call TRBJ2-1; the D is unclear. Per germline, CDR1 SQVTM and CDR2 ANQGSEA. CDR3 length equals 12 residues. Trimming removed 0 bases at V and 12 bases at J, with 12 bases between. CDR3 region: CSVEDASLWQFF. The CDR3 DNA reads as TGCAGCGTTGAAGATGCGAGTTTATGGCAGTTCTTC.

The DNA for the CDR3 is TGTGCCATCAGTGCAGGGGATCAGACCGGGGAGCTGTTTTTT. This sequence encodes CAISAGDQTGELFF. This sequence joins TRBV10-3 and TRBJ2-2; possibly TRBD1 for D (6 bases). The V gene lost 4 bases and the J gene lost 5 bases, with 11 bases spanning the gap. CDR1 ENHRY and CDR2 SYGVKD come from the germline V gene. The CDR3 has 14 residues.

This chain connects TRBV7-2 to TRBJ1-4; 9 bases match TRBD1. This CDR3 spans 18 amino acids. Germline-derived CDR1 and CDR2 are SGHTA and FQGNSA. V shed 0 bases, J shed 6 bases, and the junction held 11 bases outside the gene matches. CDR3 nucleotides: TGTGCCAGCAGCTTAGCTCCTCCGAGACAGGGGGGATATGAAAAACTGTTTTTT. It codes for CASSLAPPRQGGYEKLFF.

The chain recombines TRBV7-9 with TRBJ1-5; a weak D match, TRBD1 (5 bases). The germline V gene has CDR1 SEHNR and CDR2 FQNEAQ (reference sequence). Trimming removed 5 bases at V and 6 bases at J, with 14 bases between. The CDR3 contains 14 residues. Here the CDR3 DNA reads TGTGCCAGCAGCCCTGGGGGGTTAAGTCAGCCCCAGCATTTT. Translation gives CASSPGGLSQPQHF.

The rearrangement uses TRBV27 and TRBJ1-2; maybe TRBD1 (6 bases). The CDR3 has 12 amino acids. CDR1 MNHEY and CDR2 SMNVEV come from the germline V gene (reference sequence). V was cut by 5 bases and J by 5 bases, with 9 bases left in between. The CDR3 nucleotides are TGTGCCAGCAGTACTACAGGGTATGGCTACACCTTC. It encodes CASSTTGYGYTF.

DNA for the CDR3: TGCGCCAGCAGCTTGGCCGGGGGGGAGGTCTCCTACGAGCAGTACTTC. Its protein product is CASSLAGGEVSYEQYF. V is TRBV5-1 and J is TRBJ2-7, with 8 bases lining up with TRBD2. This CDR3 region has 16 residues. Germline V gene data show CDR1 as SGHRS and CDR2 as YFSETQ. With 0 bases clipped from V and 0 bases from J, the junction kept 5 bases outside the gene matches.

In the case of this clone: A read error may explain this, as a much larger clone is one base away. The rearrangement uses TRBV2 and TRBJ1-5; 8 bases are shared with TRBD1. J lost 5 bases, V lost 6 bases, and 3 bases had no gene match. CDR1 and CDR2 (germline): SNHLY, FYNNEI. The CDR3 length is 13 residues. For the CDR3, the DNA is TGTGCCAGCAGCCTGACAGGGGATCAGCCCCAGCATTTT. As protein: CASSLTGDQPQHF.

The chain employs TRBV29-1 and TRBJ2-3; 7 positions match TRBD2. Germline CDR1 SQVTM, CDR2 ANQGSEA. The V gene end was trimmed by 2 bases and the J gene end by 4 bases; junction bases not matched to a gene: 9. The CDR3 totals 15 residues. CDR3: CSVERGRGSSDTQYF. The CDR3, as DNA: TGCAGCGTTGAACGAGGCCGCGGGAGTTCAGATACGCAGTATTTT.

This clone has just one count. This rearrangement joins TRBV7-6 to TRBJ2-7; D possibly corresponds to TRBD2 (5 bases). Looked up from germline, CDR1 is SGHVS and CDR2 is FNYEAQ. With 4 bases removed from V and 3 bases from J, the gap between germline ends came to 13 bases. The CDR3 is made up of 14 amino acids. CDR3 coding DNA: TGTGCCAGCAGCTATCGAAGGGAGAACTACGAGCAGTACTTC. Its translation is CASSYRRENYEQYF.

The CDR3 spells CASSLVDGSPYEQYF. CDR3 DNA: TGTGCCAGCAGCTTAGTAGACGGGTCCCCCTACGAGCAGTACTTC. V is TRBV7-9 and J is TRBJ2-5, with unresolved D. The J call is uncertain, as TRBJ2-7 better fits the DNA end. The germline V gene has CDR1 SEHNR and CDR2 FQNEAQ (reference sequence). The CDR3 spans 15 residues.

This chain uses TRBV6-5 with TRBJ2-1; possibly TRBD2 for D (6 bases). This CDR3 spans 15 amino acids. Germline CDR1 is MNHEY and CDR2 is SVGAGI. V dropped 0 bases and J dropped 8 bases, with 14 bases sitting between them. In DNA, the CDR3 is TGTGCCAGCAGTTACTCTCTAGTCGGGAGCGATGAGCAGTTCTTC. It encodes CASSYSLVGSDEQFF.

This clone is a singleton in its sample. This rearrangement joins TRBV27 to TRBJ2-2; tentatively, D is TRBD2 (6 bases). CDR3 length: 12 amino acids. V lost 6 bases and J 4 bases, leaving 6 bases between the germline ends. Germline CDR1 is MNHEY and CDR2 is SMNVEV (reference sequence). The CDR3: CASRRGTGELFF. DNA for the CDR3: TGTGCCAGCAGGCGGGGCACCGGGGAGCTGTTTTTT.

This rearrangement joins TRBV28 to TRBJ1-1; D is perhaps TRBD1 (6 bases). This CDR3 spans 13 amino acids. Trimming took 1 base from V and 3 from J, leaving 6 bases between them. CDR1 is MDHEN and CDR2 is SYDVKM in the germline V gene. For the CDR3, the DNA is TGTGCCAGCAGTTTATACAGGGACACTGAAGCTTTCTTT. Residues: CASSLYRDTEAFF.

In DNA, the CDR3 is TGTGCCAGCAGCTTAGAAGGGGCGGCTTTCTCTGGAAACACCATATATTTT. This encodes CASSLEGAAFSGNTIYF. The rearrangement uses TRBV7-9 and TRBJ1-3; possibly TRBD1 for D (5 bases). CDR3 size: 17 residues. Germline loops: CDR1 SEHNR, CDR2 FQNEAQ (reference sequence). Trimming shortened V by 1 base and J by 0 bases, and 13 bases separated the two germline ends.

This sequence joins TRBV7-9 and TRBJ2-7, with 11 bases lining up with TRBD1. This CDR3 is built from 17 residues. Losses at the gene ends were 1 base for V and 3 bases for J; bases not matched to a gene: 8. CDR1 is SEHNR and CDR2 is FQNEAQ in the germline V gene (reference sequence). As DNA, the CDR3 is TGTGCCAGCAGCTTAGTTCGAGGGGGGACAGGGGGCTACGAGCAGTACTTC. It codes for CASSLVRGGTGGYEQYF.

The rearrangement joins TRBV7-9 to TRBJ2-7; 8 nucleotides line up with TRBD1. The V and J ends lost 4 bases and 3 bases, in that order; junction bases with no gene match: 8. Germline values: CDR1 SEHNR, CDR2 FQNEAQ (reference sequence). The CDR3 is made up of 15 amino acids. CDR3 loop: CASSSGQGIGYEQYF. The CDR3, as DNA: TGTGCCAGCAGCTCCGGACAGGGAATCGGCTACGAGCAGTACTTC.

The chain has TRBV29-1 and TRBJ1-1; 7 bases align to TRBD1. The CDR3 is made up of 12 amino acids. The germline CDR1 and CDR2 sequences are SQVTM and ANQGSEA. Trimming at V came to 3 bases and at J to 6 bases, leaving 4 bases not matched to a gene. The CDR3 spells CSVEKDRPEAFF. Here the CDR3 DNA reads TGCAGCGTTGAGAAGGACAGGCCTGAAGCTTTCTTT. Looking up the rest from reference TRBV29-1 and TRBJ1-1 gives the full variable domain: SAVISQKPSRDICQRGTSLTIQCQVDSQVTMMFWYRQQPGQSLTLIATANQGSEATYESGFVIDKFPISRPNLTFSTLTVSNMSPEDSSIYLCSVEKDRPEAFFGQGTRLTVV.

The chain employs TRBV7-2 and TRBJ1-2; a possible D gene is TRBD1 (6 bases). Trimming cost V 4 bases and J 8 bases, with 20 bases left between them. The germline CDR1 and CDR2 sequences are SGHTA and FQGNSA. The length of the CDR3 is 15 residues. DNA of the CDR3: TGTGCCAGCAGCTCTAAGGGATCCAGGGGCGGAGGCTACACCTTC. Protein: CASSSKGSRGGGYTF.

CDR3 loop: CARSLARTGVDQPQHF. CDR3 DNA: TGTGCCAGAAGCTTAGCTCGGACAGGAGTGGATCAGCCCCAGCATTTT. The chain is built from TRBV7-5 and TRBJ1-5; TRBD1 was called by the table and not checked on the DNA. TRBV7-5 is tagged as a pseudogene. This CDR3 is 16 amino acids long.

The chain links TRBV7-2 to TRBJ1-5, with no clear D. The CDR3 sequence is 17 residues long. Germline lookup yields CDR1 SGHTA and CDR2 FQGNSA. V was clipped by 2 bases and J by 2 bases, with 16 bases between them. CDR3 nucleotide sequence: TGTGCCAGCAGCTTAAGTACGCGGGCAGAACGCAATCAGCCCCAGCATTTT. Its translation: CASSLSTRAERNQPQHF.

The J gene is TRBJ1-6, the V gene TRBV2, with D uncertain. Germline-derived CDR1 and CDR2 are SNHLY and FYNNEI. The CDR3 length is 16 residues. With 2 bases removed from V and 0 bases from J, the gap between germline ends came to 8 bases. CDR3: CASSETRSSYNSPLHF. The CDR3, as DNA: TGTGCCAGCAGTGAAACCAGAAGCTCCTATAATTCACCCCTCCACTTT.